Listed below are T cell receptor beta chains from one sample, sequenced in a study of shared clonotypes between healthy human individuals. Profiling relied on immunoSEQ multiplex PCR, and the TCRdb table lists in-frame clones only, not all of them. Altogether 2,500,000 or so clones are present, around nine tenths being singletons, with the ten largest covering roughly 0.13%. Input material: naive CD4+ T cells sorted from blood. The receptors shown here come from a man between 18 and 29 years old in good health. The CDR3 runs from the conserved cysteine through the conserved F or W. A D gene is named only where the DNA matches it firmly. Expanded clones get a size class; other rows say once, few or many, or leave the size out.

TRBV7-8,TRBJ2-3,NA,once,CASSPRDFTDTQYF,TGTGCCAGCAGCCCACGGGACTTCACAGATACGCAGTATTTT
TRBV28,TRBJ1-4,NA,NA,CASGWAATNEKLFF,TGTGCCAGCGGGTGGGCTGCAACTAATGAAAAACTGTTTTTT
TRBV7-2,TRBJ1-2,NA,NA,CASSLAPANYGYTF,TGTGCCAGCAGCTTAGCGCCAGCTAACTATGGCTACACCTTC
TRBV18,TRBJ1-4,NA,NA,CASSPPVDGNEKLFF,TGTGCCAGCTCACCACCGGTGGACGGGAATGAAAAACTGTTTTTT
TRBV28,TRBJ2-1,NA,NA,CASSLRGFYNEQFF,TGTGCCAGCAGTCTGAGGGGGTTTTACAATGAGCAGTTCTTC
TRBV29-1,TRBJ1-1,NA,NA,CSVADTWNTEAFF,TGCAGCGTTGCGGACACATGGAACACTGAAGCTTTCTTT
TRBV6-5,TRBJ2-5,NA,NA,CASSYRGLYQETQYF,TGTGCCAGCAGTTACAGGGGACTGTACCAAGAGACCCAGTACTTC
TRBV9,TRBJ2-2,TRBD2,once,CASSPTGGIFTGELFF,TGTGCCAGCAGCCCAACGGGGGGGATATTCACCGGGGAGCTGTTTTTT
TRBV5-4,TRBJ2-7,NA,NA,CASSASLFLQGYEQYF,TGTGCCAGCAGCGCGTCCCTATTTCTACAGGGATACGAGCAGTACTTC
TRBV4-1,TRBJ1-5,TRBD1,few,CASSSSTGWGNQPQHF,TGCGCCAGCAGCTCATCGACAGGGTGGGGCAATCAGCCCCAGCATTTT
TRBV27,TRBJ2-3,TRBD2,NA,CASSSPTSTPTDTQYF,TGTGCCAGCAGTTCCCCGACTAGCACACCCACAGATACGCAGTATTTT
TRBV30,TRBJ1-1,NA,NA,CAWSLRENTEAFF,TGTGCCTGGAGTTTGCGGGAGAACACTGAAGCTTTCTTT
TRBV5-1,TRBJ1-5,TRBD1,NA,CASSCRTTGGGQPQHF,TGCGCCAGCAGCTGTAGGACGACAGGGGGCGGTCAGCCCCAGCATTTT
TRBV2,TRBJ1-5,NA,NA,CASSEAVKGDNQPQHF,TGTGCCAGCAGTGAAGCGGTAAAGGGGGACAATCAGCCCCAGCATTTT
TRBV6-5,TRBJ2-7,TRBD1,NA,CASRRGQGYEQYF,TGTGCCAGCCGCCGGGGACAGGGCTACGAGCAGTACTTC
TRBV4-1,TRBJ2-2,TRBD2,NA,CASSQREGTNTGELFF,TGCGCCAGCAGCCAGAGGGAGGGGACGAACACCGGGGAGCTGTTTTTT
TRBV30,TRBJ2-3,NA,once,CAWSTLPDTQYF,TGTGCCTGGAGTACACTTCCAGATACGCAGTATTTT
TRBV20-1,TRBJ2-1,NA,once,CSADGAPEQFF,TGCAGTGCTGACGGAGCCCCTGAGCAGTTCTTC
TRBV19,TRBJ2-7,NA,NA,CASSPPFSYEQYF,TGTGCCAGTAGTCCCCCATTCTCCTACGAGCAGTACTTC
TRBV6-5,TRBJ1-2,NA,NA,CASSYSGNYGYTF,TGTGCCAGCAGTTACTCAGGAAACTATGGCTACACCTTC
TRBV20-1,TRBJ2-7,NA,once,CSAPLNTEQYF,TGCAGTGCGCCCCTTAACACCGAACAGTACTTC
TRBV7-9,TRBJ2-3,NA,once,CAGRDGATDTQYF,TGTGCCGGACGGGACGGAGCAACAGATACGCAGTATTTT
TRBV9,TRBJ1-2,NA,NA,CASSVGPGGLNYGYTF,TGTGCCAGCAGCGTAGGCCCGGGAGGGCTGAACTATGGCTACACCTTC